This entry lists 3 T cell receptor beta chains sequenced from one sample in a study of blood T cells in healthy people across ages. Primers used in a second PCR of about 6 to 11 cycles were a sample-barcoded 5' primer and a J-beta primer mix. In TCRdb, the 5' RACE reads were re-called with MiXCR into one record per CDR3 protein. This table holds about 680,000 distinct CDR3 sequences, 45% to 50% found once. Sequenced: blood. These receptors were taken from a woman aged 60-70 years in good health.

The chain combines TRBV12-3 or TRBV12-4 with TRBJ2-1; 11 bases are shared with TRBD2. The end of the DNA aligns better with TRBJ2-7, so the J call may be wrong. CDR3 length: 15 residues. The DNA of the CDR3 is TGTGCCAGCAGTCTTCTAGCGGGAGGCCACAATGAGCAGTACTTC. It encodes CASSLLAGGHNEQYF.

This clonotype is a singleton in its sample. The J gene is TRBJ2-4, the V gene TRBV29-1, with 9 bases lining up with TRBD1. Germline assignment: CDR1 SQVTM and CDR2 ANQGSEA. CDR3 length: 17 residues. The V and J ends lost 1 base and 13 bases, in that order; junction bases with no gene match: 20. CDR3: CSVEAQGGQGRYNEQYF. CDR3 in DNA: TGCAGCGTTGAAGCCCAAGGGGGACAGGGTCGCTACAATGAGCAGTACTTC.

This clonotype was found a few times. The DNA for the CDR3 is TGTGCCAGCTCACCATCCCCAGGGGGCGGTGGAGCTTACGAGCAGTACTTC. This sequence encodes CASSPSPGGGGAYEQYF. This chain joins TRBV18 and TRBJ2-7, with TRBD1 matching over 8 bases. CDR3 size: 17 residues. Germline V gives CDR1 KGHSH, CDR2 LQKENI. The J segment lost 4 bases and the V segment lost 2 bases, leaving 13 bases of the junction unmatched.